This TCR beta chain was sequenced for a study of blood T cells in healthy people across ages. Findings and caveats of the study: Naive T cell percentage strongly correlated with TCR beta diversity. With unsorted PBMCs, a conclusive comparison of naive versus antigen-experienced cells was not possible.

On this clonotype: Its antigen is as yet unknown.

V lost 5 bases, J lost 4 bases, and 16 bases lay in between. This CDR3 is built from 14 residues. The germline gives CDR1 DFQATT, CDR2 SNEGSKA (reference sequence). Primed by a sample-barcoded 5' primer and a J-beta primer mix, a second PCR proceeded for about 6 to 12 cycles. With 12 random nucleotides, a template-switch adaptor tagged each individual cDNA molecule. There were at least 3 million CDR3-containing paired-end reads obtained from each sample. TCRdb reprocessed the 5' RACE reads with MiXCR, giving one entry per CDR3 protein. Of 800,000 or so distinct CDR3 sequences in the sample, 55% to 65% were seen once.

The chain recombines TRBV20-1 with TRBJ2-3; unclear D gene. Sequencing was done on a sample of blood. This clonotype was sampled from a man aged 30-40 years in good health. CDR3 sequence: CSAGPVNVADTQYF. The DNA of the CDR3 is TGCAGTGCTGGCCCGGTCAATGTGGCAGATACGCAGTATTTT.